Sequencing of this T cell receptor beta chain was carried out in a study of tumor-infiltrating lymphocytes in oesophageal squamous cell carcinoma. Trimming cost V 7 bases and J 1 base, with 10 bases left between them. Germline assignment: CDR1 MNHNS and CDR2 SASEGT. The CDR3 consists of 13 residues. TCRdb processed the PCR reads anew with MiXCR; each CDR3 protein has one entry. The table lists about 20,000 distinct CDR3 sequences, just under 40% of them singletons. The chain links TRBV6-1 to TRBJ2-5; no clear D gene. This TCR was recovered from a male donor with esophageal squamous cell carcinoma. The material sequenced was esophageal tumor tissue. CDR3 region: CASTRQPQETQYF. Here the CDR3 DNA reads TGTGCCAGCACGCGGCAGCCCCAAGAGACCCAGTACTTC.